The 5 T cell receptor beta chains in this list originate from one sample, sequenced in a study of pediatric ulcerative colitis. Rectal tissue came from one to two pinch biopsies taken at colonoscopy. TCRdb keeps only in-frame clones here, not all; method: immunoSEQ multiplex PCR. The repertoire holds fewer than 20,000 clones, approximately 73% seen once, with over 6.5% in the top ten. The sequenced material came from gut tissue. These TCRs come from a boy aged 10-17 years with moderate ulcerative colitis.

V gene TRBV5-5 combines with J gene TRBJ1-4; D is ambiguous. Germline V lookup: CDR1 SGHKS, CDR2 YYEKEE (reference sequence). The CDR3 spans 12 residues. Trimming removed 2 bases at V and 7 bases at J, with 6 bases between. In DNA, the CDR3 is TGTGCCAGCAGCTTTGAGGGTGAAAAACTGTTTTTT. It encodes CASSFEGEKLFF.

In this sample, this clone turned up a few times. The rearrangement links TRBV10-2 to TRBJ2-1; D gene ambiguous. The germline gives CDR1 WSHSY, CDR2 SAAADI. The CDR3 is 12 residues long. The ends were cut back, 6 bases at V and 9 bases at J, with 12 bases in the middle. The CDR3 coding sequence is TGCGCCAGCAGGGAGACGGTTGCTGAGCAGTTCTTC. Encoded protein: CASRETVAEQFF.

The rearrangement joins TRBV5-1 to TRBJ1-5; 7 nucleotides align to TRBD1. Germline-derived CDR1 and CDR2 are SGHRS and YFSETQ. V lost 2 bases to trimming and J lost 3 bases; unmatched junction nucleotides: 5. The CDR3 covers 15 residues. The CDR3 nucleotides read TGCGCCAGCAGCTTCGGTGACAGGGACAATCAGCCCCAGCATTTT. Translating it yields CASSFGDRDNQPQHF.

The gene calls are TRBV5-4 and TRBJ2-6; maybe TRBD2 (6 bases). The CDR3 sequence is 16 residues long. Trimming stripped 4 bases from V and 0 bases from J, with 11 bases between. Germline V lookup: CDR1 SGHNT, CDR2 YYREEE (reference sequence). This CDR3 reads CASSRGLNSGANVLTF. DNA for the CDR3: TGTGCCAGCAGCCGGGGACTGAACTCTGGGGCCAACGTCCTGACTTTC. The whole variable domain, remainder taken from reference TRBV5-4 and TRBJ2-6, is ETGVTQSPTHLIKTRGQQVTLRCSSQSGHNTVSWYQQALGQGPQFIFQYYREEENGRGNFPPRFSGLQFPNYSSELNVNALELDDSALYLCASSRGLNSGANVLTFGAGSRLTVL.

This clone is medium-sized within its sample. The V gene is TRBV27, the J gene TRBJ1-5, with 7 nucleotides matching TRBD1. The germline V gene has CDR1 MNHEY and CDR2 SMNVEV (reference sequence). The CDR3 is 11 residues long. V was clipped by 9 bases and J by 9 bases; unmatched bases: 5. CDR3 nucleotide sequence: TGTGCCAGTCTGGGACAGCGGCCCCAGCATTTT. Translating it yields CASLGQRPQHF.